The TCR beta chain described here comes from a study of T-cell memory formation after mild COVID-19. Study-level background: In these data, TCR clusters were largely donor specific.

Findings of the study overall: Confirmation was lacking for SARS-CoV-2 specificity of second-wave clones that peaked on day 37. Contracting clones, day 15 to 85, had balanced CD4/CD8, and later expanders favored CD4+. Some clones that responded were present in memory (sampled pre-infection), which suggests cross-reactive memory joined.

This clonotype was counted only a few times. The antigen remains undetermined. MiXCR was run by TCRdb on the 5' RACE reads, yielding one entry per CDR3 protein. The repertoire holds just over 300,000 distinct CDR3 sequences, with roughly 19% as singletons. The sequence came from a man aged 18 to 29 who had mild COVID-19 (a few samples of this study predate the infection). Cell type and time point are not known. The sample comprised PBMCs or a T cell subset sorted from them (not recorded which).

The CDR3, as DNA: TGTGCCAGCAGCTCCCCCTTCGACAGGGAAGAGACCCAGTACTTC. This encodes CASSSPFDREETQYF. The chain is built from TRBV7-9 and TRBJ2-5; TRBD1 aligns across 7 bases. The J segment lost 3 bases and the V segment lost 4 bases, leaving 8 bases of the junction unmatched. The CDR3 loop spans 15 amino acids. CDR1 and CDR2 from the germline V gene are SEHNR and FQNEAQ (reference sequence).